Listed below are T cell receptor beta chains from one sample, sequenced in a study of blood T cell repertoires in COVID-19. Sequencing used immunoSEQ multiplex PCR; TCRdb keeps in-frame clones, though not all of them. The table records almost 350,000 clones, roughly 86% of them present only once. Sequencing was carried out using PBMCs or T cells enriched from blood (not recorded which). These receptors came from a woman in her twenties or thirties who had been exposed to COVID-19. Both conserved end residues are part of each CDR3.

>TRBJ1-1|TRBV7-9|15
CASSLGDSGWSEAFF
>TRBJ1-1|TRBV7-9|13
CASSLQGGTEAFF
>TRBJ2-5|TRBV6-6|18
CASSRPGLAGGRQETQYF
>TRBJ2-1|TRBV7-3|15
CASSLHRSSYNEQFF
>TRBJ2-2|TRBV19|15
CASSIWTGVTGELFF
>TRBJ2-5|TRBV27|14
CASSLGTEGETQYF
>TRBJ1-4|TRBV29-1|16
CSVTAFPGQGNEKLFF
>TRBJ1-2|TRBV18|17
CASSLGPIRTHNYGYTF
>TRBJ1-2|TRBV15|16
CATSRDRDRVGHGYTF
>TRBJ2-3|TRBV9|16
CASTQGVREGTDTQYF
>TRBJ2-1|TRBV24-1|17
CATRPGQKGSTYNEQFF
>TRBJ1-1|TRBV6-5|12
CASRQGNTEAFF
>TRBJ1-6|TRBV28|14
CASSSRGGHSPLHF
>TRBJ1-2|TRBV6-5|12
CASFGDRYGYTF
>TRBJ2-1|TRBV19|18
CASSIDPLGLAGKNEQFF
>TRBJ2-3|TRBV29-1|15
CSVVIANLETDTQYF
>TRBJ1-5|TRBV5-8|15
CASSRGTVVGQPQHF
>TRBJ1-1|TRBV28|14
CASRVPPGNTEAFF
>TRBJ1-2|TRBV5-1|15
CASRQGDFDGYGYTF
>TRBJ2-7|TRBV9|15
CASSVEAGTTYEQYF
>TRBJ1-5|TRBV5-8|15
CASSLEGYSNQPQHF
>TRBJ1-4|TRBV28|14
CASSSTGEGEKLFF
>TRBJ2-3|TRBV6-5|13
CASSYTGTDTQYF
>TRBJ1-3|TRBV29-1|14
CSVRQGATGNTIYF
>TRBJ1-1|TRBV18|14
CASSPGALNTEAFF
>TRBJ2-2|TRBV18|16
CASSLVQGSNTGELFF
>TRBJ1-2|TRBV18|15
CASSPNSGQAVGYTF
>TRBJ2-1|TRBV6-5|13
CASSTRGSNEQFF
>TRBJ1-5|TRBV29-1|13
CSVQTGLNQPQHF
>TRBJ2-1|TRBV2|15
CASRERGWEGNEQFF
>TRBJ2-7|TRBV7-8|12
CASTPGSYEQYF
>TRBJ2-5|TRBV12-3/TRBV12-4|11
CASSLRETQYF
>TRBJ2-7|TRBV30|13
CAWSVDRGYEQYF
>TRBJ2-1|TRBV3-1/TRBV3-2|17
CASSQDLASGSYNEQFF
>TRBJ2-1|TRBV5-6|15
CASSMRVAGGDEQFF
>TRBJ1-6|TRBV6-6|12
CASRRENSPLHF
>TRBJ2-7|TRBV2|18
CASRKLAGGLSGGYEQYF